This is a list of T cell receptor beta chains from one sample in a study of tumor-infiltrating lymphocytes in primary liver carcinoma. MiXCR was run by TCRdb on the multiplex PCR reads, yielding one entry per CDR3 protein. The sample contains almost 200,000 distinct CDR3 sequences, approximately 65% of which appear only once. The sequencing sample was made of peripheral blood. The receptors were gathered from a woman aged 55-69 years with primary liver carcinoma and hepatitis B virus infection. Both conserved end residues are part of each CDR3. Each record gives: V gene, clone size, D gene, J gene, CDR3 DNA, CDR3 protein. The D gene is left open where the match is weak. Some rows have no size entry. The others give once, few or many, or a class for an expanded clone.

TRBV11-3	-	-	TRBJ1-1	TGTACCAGCAGCTTAGTGGGGGCCGGTACTGAAGCTTTCTTT	CTSSLVGAGTEAFF
TRBV5-1	few	-	TRBJ2-1	TGCGCCAGCAGCTTGACAGGGGGGGGTTCCTACAATGAGCAGTTCTTC	CASSLTGGGSYNEQFF
TRBV11-2	-	TRBD2	TRBJ2-1	TGTGCTAGCAACTTAGAAAGCGGGAGCATCAATGAGCAGTTCTTC	CASNLESGSINEQFF
TRBV9	-	TRBD2	TRBJ2-2	TGTGCCAGCAGCGAGGGGGGACTAGCGAACACCGGGGAGCTGTTGTTT	CASSEGGLANTGELLF
TRBV5-6	few	-	TRBJ2-1	TGTGCCAGCAGCTTGAGAGTGGGGGAGCAGTTCTTC	CASSLRVGEQFF
TRBV20-1	-	-	TRBJ1-1	TGCAGTGCTAGGCAGGGGAACACTGAAGCTTTCTTT	CSARQGNTEAFF
TRBV12-3/TRBV12-4	-	-	TRBJ1-2	TGTGCCAGCAGTTTTAATCAGGCGGGGGCGCTGAACTATGGCTACACGTTC	CASSFNQAGALNYGYTF
TRBV28	many	-	TRBJ2-7	TGTGCCAGCAGGGACGGACAGCCCAGCTACGAGCAGTACTTC	CASRDGQPSYEQYF
TRBV29-1	-	-	TRBJ1-1	TGCAGCGTTGATCAAGGGATGAACGCTGAAGCTTTCTTT	CSVDQGMNAEAFF
TRBV10-3	-	-	TRBJ2-3	TGTGGCATCAGTGTGGGAGGAGGCACAGATACGCAGTATTTT	CGISVGGGTDTQYF
TRBV28	-	TRBD2	TRBJ2-2	TGTGCCAGCACAGTAATGGCACTAGCGCTCGAAACCGGGGAGCTGTTTTTT	CASTVMALALETGELFF